The T cell receptor beta chain under discussion was sequenced for a study of T cells after yellow fever vaccination. Study-level results: Clones that expanded after primary vaccination mostly reappeared after the booster (just over 95% CD4, about 91% CD8). Researchers cautioned that FACS-sorted repertoires could harbor abundant clonotypes contaminating from the bulk population.

Per the germline V gene, CDR1 is MGHRA and CDR2 is YSYEKL. J lost 5 bases, V lost 4 bases, and 5 bases had no gene match. This CDR3 is built from 14 residues. TCRdb re-analysed the 5' RACE reads in MiXCR, keeping a single row per CDR3 protein. The sample holds more than 250,000 distinct CDR3 sequences, roughly 6.8% seen once. This clonotype was found many times. Its antigen is as yet unknown. The clonotype was recovered from a man aged 18 to 29 who received the YFV17D yellow fever vaccine. Sequenced material: PBMCs, taken about 41 days after the first yellow fever vaccination. This chain joins TRBV4-1 and TRBJ2-7, with 10 nucleotides matching TRBD1. The CDR3 sequence: CASSLLGQGNEQYF. The CDR3 DNA follows: TGCGCCAGCAGCCTCTTGGGACAGGGGAACGAGCAGTACTTC.